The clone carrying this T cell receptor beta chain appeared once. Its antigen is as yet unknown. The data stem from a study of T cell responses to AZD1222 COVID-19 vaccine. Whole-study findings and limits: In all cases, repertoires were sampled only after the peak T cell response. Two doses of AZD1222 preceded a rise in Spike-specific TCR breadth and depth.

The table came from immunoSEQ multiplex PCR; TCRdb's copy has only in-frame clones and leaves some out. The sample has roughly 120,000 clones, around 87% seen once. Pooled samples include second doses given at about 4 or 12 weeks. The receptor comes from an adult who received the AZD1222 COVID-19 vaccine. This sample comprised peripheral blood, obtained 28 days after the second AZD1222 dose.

The CDR3 DNA reads as TGTGCCAGCAGTACGACCCGGGACAGAGGTTACACCTTC. Its protein is CASSTTRDRGYTF. The chain recombines TRBV6-5 with TRBJ1-2; 7 positions match TRBD1. CDR1 MNHEY and CDR2 SVGAGI come from the germline V gene. V shed 5 bases and J 11 bases; nucleotides not matched to a gene: 11. This CDR3 region has 13 residues.